The 12 T cell receptor beta chains in this list originate from one sample, sequenced in a study of T cells in Graves' hyperthyroidism and ophthalmopathy. RNA transcripts served as the template for amplifying TCR beta CDR3 regions. First-round RT-PCR targeting the TCR CDR3 was performed with the HTBI primer set. TCRdb analysed the multiplex PCR reads with MiXCR anew, one entry per CDR3 protein. The data contain about 680,000 distinct CDR3 sequences, about 35% of them singletons. Specimen: blood. The source is a middle-aged woman with Graves' hyperthyroidism.

This clonotype has a single count. V and J are TRBV6-6 and TRBJ1-2; perhaps TRBD1 as D (5 bases). The germline gives CDR1 MNHNY, CDR2 SVGAGI (reference sequence). The CDR3 is 15 amino acids. V lost 2 bases to trimming and J lost 4 bases, with 14 bases between them. The CDR3 loop is CASSYPPTGSYGYTF. The CDR3 nucleotides read TGTGCCAGCAGTTACCCCCCAACAGGTAGCTATGGCTACACCTTC.

This clonotype has more than one count but fewer than ten. The genes are TRBV5-1 and TRBJ2-2; TRBD2 is a possible D gene (5 bases). Trimming left V 2 bases short and J 3 bases short, with 11 bases between. This CDR3 spans 15 amino acids. Germline V CDR1 and CDR2: SGHRS, YFSETQ. The CDR3 DNA reads as TGCGCCAGCAGCTTATACGGGGTCTACACCGGGGAGCTGTTTTTT. Encoded protein: CASSLYGVYTGELFF.

This clonotype was seen repeatedly, ten times or more. The CDR3 region is CATSDARAGEETQYF. Written as DNA, the CDR3 is TGTGCCACCAGTGATGCGAGGGCAGGGGAAGAGACCCAGTACTTC. This chain uses TRBV24-1 with TRBJ2-5, with TRBD1 as a possible D gene (6 bases). Trimming stripped 3 bases from V and 3 bases from J, with 13 bases between. The CDR3 extends over 15 amino acids. Germline CDR1 and CDR2: KGHDR and SFDVKD.

The rearrangement links TRBV19 to TRBJ1-5; perhaps TRBD1 as D (5 bases). This CDR3 is built from 14 residues. Germline CDR1 reads LNHDA; CDR2 reads SQIVND (reference sequence). The V end lost 3 bases, the J end lost 11 bases, and 17 bases lay between the germline ends. CDR3 protein: CASSMIGTRETQHF. The CDR3 DNA follows: TGTGCCAGTAGTATGATCGGGACGCGGGAGACCCAGCATTTT.

The chain carries TRBV12-3 or TRBV12-4 and TRBJ2-6; possibly TRBD1 or TRBD2 for D (6 bases each). The V and J ends lost 9 bases and 4 bases respectively, with 22 bases between them. This CDR3 has 17 amino acids. Written as DNA, the CDR3 is TGTGCCAGTAGTACCGGTGGGGGGCGCACCGGGGCCAACGTCCTGACTTTC. As protein: CASSTGGGRTGANVLTF.

This clonotype was counted between two and nine times. The chain carries TRBV29-1 and TRBJ2-2; TRBD1 might be the D (5 bases). Per germline, CDR1 SQVTM and CDR2 ANQGSEA. Deletions cut 1 base from V and 1 base from J, with 7 bases between. The CDR3 sequence is 14 residues long. The CDR3 DNA is TGCAGCGTTGAAGGCCAGGGGAACACCGGGGAGCTGTTTTTT. This sequence encodes CSVEGQGNTGELFF.

The chain employs TRBV7-9 and TRBJ1-2; 8 nucleotides align to TRBD1. Trimming at V came to 5 bases and at J to 0 bases, leaving 8 bases not matched to a gene. Germline V gene sequence: CDR1 SEHNR, CDR2 FQNEAQ (reference sequence). The CDR3 loop spans 16 amino acids. CDR3 in DNA: TGTGCCAGCAGCGTGGAAACGGGACAGGCTAACTATGGCTACACCTTC. Translated, it gives CASSVETGQANYGYTF.

This clonotype was detected ten times or more. The chain recombines TRBV19 with TRBJ1-6; TRBD1 is a possible D gene (5 bases). The length of the CDR3 is 15 residues. V gave up 6 bases and J gave up 8 bases, with 17 bases separating them. Germline values: CDR1 LNHDA, CDR2 SQIVND (reference sequence). CDR3 DNA: TGTGCCAGTAGGACGAGGACATGGGCTGATTCACCCCTCCACTTT. Translation: CASRTRTWADSPLHF.

This clonotype showed up just a few times. The chain carries TRBV20-1 and TRBJ2-3; TRBD2 matches 7 bases. The CDR3 consists of 16 residues. In germline, CDR1 is DFQATT, CDR2 SNEGSKA (reference sequence). V trimming: 3 bases; J trimming: 2 bases; junction bases outside the gene matches: 11. The DNA of the CDR3 is TGCAGTGCTAGTGGCTCTAGCGGAGGATACACAGATACGCAGTATTTT. Protein: CSASGSSGGYTDTQYF.

On this clonotype: One junction end disagrees with the germline gene, perhaps due to a read error. The chain joins TRBV12-3 or TRBV12-4 to TRBJ1-4; the D is unclear. This CDR3 spans 13 amino acids. In nucleotides, the CDR3 is TGTGCCAGCAGTTCGCCCGGGGATGAAAAACTGCTTTTT. Translated: CASSSPGDEKLLF.

This clonotype was counted only a few times. This chain uses TRBV7-2 with TRBJ1-5, with 13 bases identical to TRBD2. The J call is uncertain, as TRBJ2-3 better fits the DNA end. The CDR3 contains 16 residues. Germline V lookup: CDR1 SGHTA, CDR2 FQGNSA. The CDR3 reads CASRPALAGGPDTQYF. CDR3 nucleotides: TGTGCCAGCAGACCAGCACTAGCGGGGGGGCCAGATACGCAGTATTTT.

This chain uses TRBV29-1 with TRBJ2-7; 11 bases are a match to TRBD1. This CDR3 comprises 13 residues. The J segment lost 5 bases and the V segment lost 3 bases, leaving 3 bases of the junction unmatched. CDR1 and CDR2 from the germline V gene are SQVTM and ANQGSEA. CDR3 residues: CSVEGQGDHEQYF. The DNA of the CDR3 is TGCAGCGTTGAGGGACAGGGGGATCACGAGCAGTACTTC.